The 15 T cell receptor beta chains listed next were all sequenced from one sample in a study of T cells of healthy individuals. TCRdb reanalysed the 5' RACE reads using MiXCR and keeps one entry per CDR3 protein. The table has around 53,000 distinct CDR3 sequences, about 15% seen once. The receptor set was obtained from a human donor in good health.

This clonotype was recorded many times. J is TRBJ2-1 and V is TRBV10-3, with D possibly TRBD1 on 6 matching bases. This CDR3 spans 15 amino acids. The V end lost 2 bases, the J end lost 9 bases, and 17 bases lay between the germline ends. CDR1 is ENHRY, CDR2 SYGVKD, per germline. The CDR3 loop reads CAISEGNRVVGEQFF. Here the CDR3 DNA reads TGTGCCATCAGTGAGGGTAACAGGGTGGTGGGTGAGCAGTTCTTC.

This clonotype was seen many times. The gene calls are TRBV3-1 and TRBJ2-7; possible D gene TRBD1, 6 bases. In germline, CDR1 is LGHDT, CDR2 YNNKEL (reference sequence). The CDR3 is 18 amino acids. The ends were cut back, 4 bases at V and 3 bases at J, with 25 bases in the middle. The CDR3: CASSPLRDTRERVYEQYF. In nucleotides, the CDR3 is TGTGCCAGCAGCCCCCTCCGGGACACCCGAGAGAGGGTCTACGAGCAGTACTTC.

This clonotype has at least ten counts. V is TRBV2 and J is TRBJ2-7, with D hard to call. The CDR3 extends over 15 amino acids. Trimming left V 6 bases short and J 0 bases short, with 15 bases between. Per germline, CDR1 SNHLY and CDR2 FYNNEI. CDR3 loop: CASRATLLSSYEQYF. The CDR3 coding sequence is TGTGCCAGCAGGGCCACCCTTCTCAGCTCCTACGAGCAGTACTTC. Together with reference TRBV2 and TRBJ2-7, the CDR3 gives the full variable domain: EPEVTQTPSHQVTQMGQEVILRCVPISNHLYFYWYRQILGQKVEFLVSFYNNEISEKSEIFDDQFSVERPDGSNFTLKIRSTKLEDSAMYFCASRATLLSSYEQYFGPGTRLTVT.

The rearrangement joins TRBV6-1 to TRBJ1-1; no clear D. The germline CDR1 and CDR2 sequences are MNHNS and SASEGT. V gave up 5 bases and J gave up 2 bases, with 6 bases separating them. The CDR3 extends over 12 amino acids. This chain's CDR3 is CASSSDNTEAFF. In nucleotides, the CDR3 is TGTGCCAGCAGTTCAGACAACACTGAAGCTTTCTTT.

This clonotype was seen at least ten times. The CDR3 spells CASSLAGQGYTF. CDR3 coding DNA: TGCGCCAGCAGCTTGGCAGGGCAAGGCTACACCTTC. The chain is built from TRBV5-1 and TRBJ1-2, with D possibly matching TRBD1 (5 bases). Trimming removed 0 bases at V and 8 bases at J, with 8 bases between. The CDR3 spans 12 residues. The germline gives CDR1 SGHRS, CDR2 YFSETQ.

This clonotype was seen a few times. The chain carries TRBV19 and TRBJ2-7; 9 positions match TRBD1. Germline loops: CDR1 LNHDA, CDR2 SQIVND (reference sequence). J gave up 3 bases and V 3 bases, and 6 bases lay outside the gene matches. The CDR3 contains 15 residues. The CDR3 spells CASSILPGQGYEQYF. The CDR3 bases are TGTGCCAGTAGTATCCTGCCGGGACAGGGCTACGAGCAGTACTTC.

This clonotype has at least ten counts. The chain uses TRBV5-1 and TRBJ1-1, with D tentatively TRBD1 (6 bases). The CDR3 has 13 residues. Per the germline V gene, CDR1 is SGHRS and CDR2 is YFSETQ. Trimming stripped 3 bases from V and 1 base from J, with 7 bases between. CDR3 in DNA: TGCGCCAGCAGCTCGACAGGGAACACTGAAGCTTTCTTT. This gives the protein CASSSTGNTEAFF.

The CDR3: CASSPTGPSSEQYF. The CDR3 DNA follows: TGTGCCAGCAGCCCGACGGGACCTTCGAGTGAGCAGTACTTC. This sequence joins TRBV11-2 and TRBJ2-7; possibly TRBD1 or TRBD2 for D (5 bases each). The CDR3 runs to 14 residues. Germline loops: CDR1 SGHAT, CDR2 FQNNGV. The V and J ends lost 5 bases and 7 bases respectively, with 18 bases between them.

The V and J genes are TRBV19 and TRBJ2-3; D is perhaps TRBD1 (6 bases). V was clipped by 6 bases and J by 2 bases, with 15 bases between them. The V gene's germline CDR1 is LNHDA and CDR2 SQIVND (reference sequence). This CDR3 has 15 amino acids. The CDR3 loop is CASSLGGTDTDTQYF. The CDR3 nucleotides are TGTGCCAGTAGCCTAGGGGGTACCGACACAGATACGCAGTATTTT.

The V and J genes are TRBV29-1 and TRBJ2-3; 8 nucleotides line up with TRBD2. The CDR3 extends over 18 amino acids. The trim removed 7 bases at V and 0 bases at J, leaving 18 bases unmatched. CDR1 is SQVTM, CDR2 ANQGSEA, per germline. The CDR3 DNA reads TGCAGCGCCATCGACTTCGAGCGGGAGCCTTTTAGCACAGATACGCAGTATTTT. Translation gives CSAIDFEREPFSTDTQYF.

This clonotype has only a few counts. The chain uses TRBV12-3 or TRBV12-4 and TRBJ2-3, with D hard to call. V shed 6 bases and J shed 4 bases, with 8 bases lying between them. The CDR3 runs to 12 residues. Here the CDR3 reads CASSPMPDTQYF. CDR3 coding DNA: TGTGCCAGCAGCCCGATGCCAGATACGCAGTATTTT.

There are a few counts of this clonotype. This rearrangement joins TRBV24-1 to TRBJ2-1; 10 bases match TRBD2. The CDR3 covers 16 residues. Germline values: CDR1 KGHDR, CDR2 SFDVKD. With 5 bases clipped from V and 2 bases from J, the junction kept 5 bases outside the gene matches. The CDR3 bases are TGTGCCACCAGTGGGCTAGCGGGAGTCGCCTACAATGAGCAGTTCTTC. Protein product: CATSGLAGVAYNEQFF.

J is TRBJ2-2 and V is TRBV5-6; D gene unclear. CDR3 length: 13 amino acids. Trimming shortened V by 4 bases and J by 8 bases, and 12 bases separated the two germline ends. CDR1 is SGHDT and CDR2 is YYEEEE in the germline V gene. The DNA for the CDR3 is TGTGCCAGCAGCGCCGTCCTTGGGGGGGAGCTGTTTTTT. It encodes CASSAVLGGELFF. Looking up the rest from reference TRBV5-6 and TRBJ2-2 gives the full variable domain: DAGVTQSPTHLIKTRGQQVTLRCSPKSGHDTVSWYQQALGQGPQFIFQYYEEEERQRGNFPDRFSGHQFPNYSSELNVNALLLGDSALYLCASSAVLGGELFFGEGSRLTVL.

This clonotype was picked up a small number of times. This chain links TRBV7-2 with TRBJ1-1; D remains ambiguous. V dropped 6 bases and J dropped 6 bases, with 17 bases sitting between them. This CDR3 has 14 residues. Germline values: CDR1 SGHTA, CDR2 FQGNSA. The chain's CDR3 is CASSPPSLYPEAFF. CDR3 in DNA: TGTGCCAGCAGTCCACCGAGCCTTTATCCTGAAGCTTTCTTT.

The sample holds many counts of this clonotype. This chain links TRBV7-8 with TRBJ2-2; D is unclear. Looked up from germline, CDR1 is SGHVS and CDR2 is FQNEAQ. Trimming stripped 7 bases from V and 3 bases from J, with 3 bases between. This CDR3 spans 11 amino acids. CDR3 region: CASTHTGELFF. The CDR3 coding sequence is TGTGCCAGCACCCACACCGGGGAGCTGTTTTTT.